This TCR beta chain was identified during a study of OX40 agonist ivuxolimab in advanced cancers. Study in general: Patients achieving partial responses numbered three: one hepatocellular carcinoma case and two cutaneous melanoma cases. Study results and limitations: Among T cells, CD8+ cells averaged more expanded clones than CD4+ cells. CD4+ and CD8+ blood T cells expanded clonally by week 6 at 0.1 to 3.0 mg/kg.

Drawing of blood for sampling happened at baseline, at cycle 4 day 1, and at cycle 7 day 1. CDR3 length equals 16 residues. V was trimmed by 0 bases and J by 3 bases, leaving 15 bases between them. The V gene's germline CDR1 is MNHNY and CDR2 SVGAGI (reference sequence). A note on this clone: The antigen remains undetermined.

The table came from immunoSEQ multiplex PCR; TCRdb's copy has only in-frame clones and leaves some out. The sample contains tens of thousands of clones, just under 90% of which appear only once. The TCR was taken from an adult with an advanced solid tumor such as melanoma, head and neck, liver or kidney cancer. J is TRBJ2-7 and V is TRBV6-6, with D hard to call. The material sequenced was CD4+ or CD8+ T cells sorted from blood, taken in a trial of the OX40 agonist ivuxolimab. The DNA of the CDR3 is TGTGCCAGCAGTTACTCAGCAGAAATACCAAACTACGAGCAGTACTTC. It yields the protein CASSYSAEIPNYEQYF.